The 32 T cell receptor beta chains in this list originate from one sample, sequenced in a study of cytomegalovirus exposure and HLA in healthy donors. Primers for the PCR totalled 60 Vbeta and 13 Jbeta. The repertoire was sequenced with immunoSEQ multiplex PCR; TCRdb's copy has only in-frame clones and lacks some. The data contain some 130,000 clones, 75% to 85% of them singletons. Sequenced sample: PBMCs. The receptors derive from a woman aged 40 to 55 in good health and CMV-seropositive.

This chain connects TRBV11-2 to TRBJ2-7; 8 nucleotides line up with TRBD1. The CDR3 consists of 14 residues. The germline gives CDR1 SGHAT, CDR2 FQNNGV. The V and J ends lost 4 bases and 2 bases, in that order; junction bases with no gene match: 4. CDR3 sequence: CASSSRGQTYEQYF. The CDR3 nucleotides read TGTGCCAGCAGCTCCAGGGGGCAAACCTACGAGCAGTACTTC.

The chain links TRBV6-6 to TRBJ2-1; 7 bases match TRBD1. Germline V gives CDR1 MNHNY, CDR2 SVGAGI (reference sequence). V shed 4 bases, J shed 7 bases, and the junction held 1 base outside the gene matches. The CDR3 length is 12 residues. The CDR3 region has the DNA TGTGCCAGCAGTTCGACAGGGAATGAGCAGTTCTTC. Translation: CASSSTGNEQFF.

This clone has more than one count but fewer than ten. At the DNA level, this CDR3 is encoded by other sequences in the same sample as well. The chain uses TRBV4-3 and TRBJ1-3; 7 bases are a match to TRBD1. V dropped 5 bases and J dropped 4; count of bases not matched to a gene: 17. The CDR3 length is 18 residues. Per the germline V gene, CDR1 is LGHNA and CDR2 is YSLEER. Here the CDR3 reads CASSEGTPRGPLGNTIYF. As DNA, the CDR3 is TGCGCCAGCAGCGAAGGGACCCCGAGGGGGCCTCTGGGAAACACCATATATTTT.

This chain uses TRBV9 with TRBJ1-5, with D perhaps matching TRBD1 (5 bases). V was clipped by 0 bases and J by 6 bases, with 10 bases between them. The CDR3 covers 14 residues. Germline V gene data show CDR1 as SGDLS and CDR2 as YYNGEE. The CDR3 bases are TGTGCCAGCAGCGTAGGGGGGGAGCCTCAGCCCCAGCATTTT. It yields the protein CASSVGGEPQPQHF.

The rearrangement joins TRBV5-6 to TRBJ1-1; unclear D gene. V was trimmed by 0 bases and J by 11 bases, leaving 11 bases between them. There are 12 residues in the CDR3. CDR1 is SGHDT and CDR2 is YYEEEE in the germline V gene. The CDR3 here is CASSLGPPGAFF. The CDR3 coding sequence is TGTGCCAGCAGCTTGGGCCCCCCGGGGGCTTTCTTT.

V is TRBV6-6 and J is TRBJ1-2; 11 bases map to TRBD1. After removal of 7 bases from V and 0 bases from J, the junction contained 4 bases not matched to a gene. This CDR3 contains 15 residues. CDR1 and CDR2 from the germline V gene are MNHNY and SVGAGI (reference sequence). As DNA, the CDR3 is TGTGCCAGCAAAGGACAGGGGGCCGCTAACTATGGCTACACCTTC. Its protein is CASKGQGAANYGYTF.

The rearrangement uses TRBV7-3 and TRBJ2-3; 10 bases agree with TRBD2. CDR1 is SGHTA and CDR2 is FQGTGA in the germline V gene. This CDR3 spans 16 amino acids. V shed 1 base, J shed 3 bases, and the junction held 4 bases outside the gene matches. This chain's CDR3 is CASSLIVAGGTDTQYF. DNA for the CDR3: TGTGCCAGCAGCTTAATAGTAGCGGGGGGAACAGATACGCAGTATTTT. Supplemented by reference TRBV7-3 and TRBJ2-3, the full variable domain reads GAGVSQTPSNKVTEKGKYVELRCDPISGHTALYWYRQSLGQGPEFLIYFQGTGAADDSGLPNDRFFAVRPEGSVSTLKIQRTERGDSAVYLCASSLIVAGGTDTQYFGPGTRLTVL.

This chain links TRBV12-5 with TRBJ2-5; TRBD1 might be the D (6 bases). V lost 7 bases and J lost 0, with 9 bases in between. The CDR3 has 13 residues. The germline V gene encodes CDR1 LGHNT and CDR2 FRNRAP. In DNA, the CDR3 is TGTGCTAGTGCCCGGGACAACCAAGAGACCCAGTACTTC. Protein sequence: CASARDNQETQYF.

The V call is TRBV6-4, the J call TRBJ1-1; no firm D call. The CDR3 runs 13 residues. The V and J ends lost 3 bases and 4 bases respectively, with 9 bases between them. The V gene's germline CDR1 is MRHNA and CDR2 SNTAGT. The chain's CDR3 is CASSEEPTTEAFF. The CDR3, as DNA: TGTGCCAGCAGTGAAGAACCTACCACTGAAGCTTTCTTT.

The V gene is TRBV5-5, the J gene TRBJ2-7; 9 bases match TRBD1. V gave up 4 bases and J gave up 2 bases; unmatched junction bases: 4. From germline, CDR1 is SGHKS and CDR2 YYEKEE (reference sequence). The CDR3 totals 14 residues. CDR3 in amino acids: CASSEGQGAYEQYF. Here the CDR3 DNA reads TGTGCCAGCAGCGAGGGACAGGGTGCCTACGAGCAGTACTTC.

This clone was seen only a few times. This chain joins TRBV7-3 and TRBJ2-2; D may be TRBD1 (6 bases). V was shortened by 5 bases and J by 3 bases, with 16 bases between the two germline ends. This CDR3 comprises 16 residues. The germline V gene has CDR1 SGHTA and CDR2 FQGTGA. CDR3 sequence (DNA): TGTGCCAGCAGCCAGAACGGGCCAGGGGACACCGGGGAGCTGTTTTTT. Translating gives CASSQNGPGDTGELFF.

The chain recombines TRBV9 with TRBJ1-2; 10 bases line up with TRBD1. The CDR3 consists of 14 residues. Germline V gives CDR1 SGDLS, CDR2 YYNGEE. After removal of 3 bases from V and 4 bases from J, the junction contained 3 bases not matched to a gene. The CDR3 sequence is CASSGRQGAYGYTF. The CDR3, as DNA: TGTGCCAGCAGCGGGCGACAGGGGGCCTATGGCTACACCTTC.

V and J are TRBV6-5 and TRBJ2-2, with 11 bases fitting TRBD1. The germline V gene has CDR1 MNHEY and CDR2 SVGAGI. The CDR3 consists of 14 residues. The V gene end was trimmed by 6 bases and the J gene end by 7 bases; junction bases not matched to a gene: 4. Here the CDR3 DNA reads TGTGCCAGCAGGGACAGGGGGCTAGTCGGGGAGCTGTTTTTT. Translated, it gives CASRDRGLVGELFF.

This sequence joins TRBV2 and TRBJ2-3, with D possibly being TRBD2 (6 bases). This CDR3 comprises 17 residues. Germline values: CDR1 SNHLY, CDR2 FYNNEI. Trimming took off 6 bases at V and 0 bases at J, with 19 bases between the two ends. The CDR3 is CASSRTSSASSTDTQYF. CDR3 DNA sequence: TGTGCCAGCAGCAGAACGTCTAGCGCGTCAAGCACAGATACGCAGTATTTT. Together with reference TRBV2 and TRBJ2-3, the CDR3 gives the full variable domain: EPEVTQTPSHQVTQMGQEVILRCVPISNHLYFYWYRQILGQKVEFLVSFYNNEISEKSEIFDDQFSVERPDGSNFTLKIRSTKLEDSAMYFCASSRTSSASSTDTQYFGPGTRLTVL.

The rearrangement links TRBV6-1 to TRBJ1-5; TRBD1 might be the D (5 bases). Germline V gives CDR1 MNHNS, CDR2 SASEGT. The CDR3 totals 14 residues. Between the trimmed V and J ends, which lost 7 bases and 3 bases, there was a span of 13 bases. CDR3 nucleotides: TGTGCCAGCACGGGCCCAGGGCCCAATCAGCCCCAGCATTTT. Residues: CASTGPGPNQPQHF.

This clone was seen a few times. The genes are TRBV5-6 and TRBJ1-1; possible D gene TRBD1, 6 bases. Trimming left V 1 base short and J 0 bases short, with 16 bases between. The CDR3 covers 17 residues. CDR1 is SGHDT and CDR2 is YYEEEE in the germline V gene. The chain's CDR3 is CASSLKTGPRLNTEAFF. CDR3 in DNA: TGTGCCAGCAGCTTGAAAACAGGGCCGAGGTTGAACACTGAAGCTTTCTTT.

The chain uses TRBV18 and TRBJ1-1, with TRBD1 matching over 9 bases. This CDR3 is built from 16 residues. Germline-derived CDR1 and CDR2 are KGHSH and LQKENI. The ends lost 3 bases at V and 2 bases at J; junction bases unmatched: 7. CDR3 in DNA: TGTGCCAGCTCACCGGGACAGGGACTGGAAAACACTGAAGCTTTCTTT. This gives the protein CASSPGQGLENTEAFF.

CDR3 region: CASSFLVAPDTQYF. The CDR3 nucleotides read TGTGCCAGCAGTTTCCTAGTAGCCCCCGATACGCAGTATTTT. The V and J genes are TRBV27 and TRBJ2-3; the D is unclear. The V gene's germline CDR1 is MNHEY and CDR2 SMNVEV (reference sequence). V was cut by 3 bases and J by 6 bases, with 13 bases left in between. The CDR3 spans 14 residues.

This chain joins TRBV19 and TRBJ1-5; TRBD1 aligns across 8 bases. This CDR3 has 18 residues. Germline V gene data show CDR1 as LNHDA and CDR2 as SQIVND (reference sequence). J lost 3 bases, V lost 4 bases, and 14 bases had no gene match. Here the CDR3 reads CASSTTGQGGVSNQPQHF. CDR3 DNA: TGTGCCAGTAGTACCACCGGACAGGGTGGTGTCTCCAATCAGCCCCAGCATTTT.

This clone turned up a few times. This rearrangement joins TRBV5-6 to TRBJ1-3; D gene ambiguous. Germline V gives CDR1 SGHDT, CDR2 YYEEEE. Trimming stripped 2 bases from V and 0 bases from J, with 9 bases between. The CDR3 contains 15 residues. The CDR3 DNA follows: TGTGCCAGCAGCTTCGGTGCCATCTCTGGAAACACCATATATTTT. Protein product: CASSFGAISGNTIYF.

The chain uses TRBV6-6 and TRBJ1-1; TRBD1 aligns across 8 bases. Germline V gives CDR1 MNHNY, CDR2 SVGAGI (reference sequence). The J segment lost 4 bases and the V segment lost 4 bases, leaving 8 bases of the junction unmatched. This CDR3 is 15 amino acids long. As DNA, the CDR3 is TGTGCCAGCAGTTTCCCGGACAGGGCCCGCACTGAAGCTTTCTTT. Its protein product is CASSFPDRARTEAFF.

The chain links TRBV19 to TRBJ2-7; 9 nucleotides line up with TRBD1. The CDR3 totals 18 residues. The V gene's germline CDR1 is LNHDA and CDR2 SQIVND (reference sequence). Trimming cost V 9 bases and J 0 bases; bases outside gene matches: 18. The CDR3 loop is CASSAGQGIPLSSYEQYF. The CDR3 DNA reads TGTGCCAGCTCTGCCGGACAGGGGATACCCCTGAGCTCCTACGAGCAGTACTTC. The variable domain in full, completed from reference TRBV19 and TRBJ2-7, reads DGGITQSPKYLFRKEGQNVTLSCEQNLNHDAMYWYRQDPGQGLRLIYYSQIVNDFQKGDIAEGYSVSREKKESFPLTVTSAQKNPTAFYLCASSAGQGIPLSSYEQYFGPGTRLTVT.

The chain couples TRBV27 to TRBJ1-2, with TRBD1 matching over 7 bases. Trimming cost V 6 bases and J 4 bases; bases outside gene matches: 8. Germline V lookup: CDR1 MNHEY, CDR2 SMNVEV (reference sequence). CDR3 length: 14 amino acids. DNA of the CDR3: TGTGCCAGCAGCTCGAACAGGGGCCGCTATGGCTACACCTTC. Protein product: CASSSNRGRYGYTF.

The chain carries TRBV5-1 and TRBJ2-5; weak D call: TRBD2 (6 bases). The CDR3 totals 15 residues. V was pared by 0 bases and J by 1 base, with 10 bases between. CDR1 SGHRS and CDR2 YFSETQ come from the germline V gene. The CDR3 protein is CASSLEPGVQETQYF. Written as DNA, the CDR3 is TGCGCCAGCAGCTTGGAACCGGGAGTCCAAGAGACCCAGTACTTC.

The chain is built from TRBV28 and TRBJ2-3; maybe TRBD2 (7 bases). V was cut by 4 bases and J by 3 bases, with 20 bases left in between. This CDR3 region has 17 residues. From germline, CDR1 is MDHEN and CDR2 SYDVKM. CDR3 sequence (DNA): TGTGCCAGCAGTTACCCTGGGGGGGGAAGGGGGACAGATACGCAGTATTTT. Its protein is CASSYPGGGRGTDTQYF.

The chain joins TRBV4-2 to TRBJ2-5; 8 positions agree with TRBD2. The J call may be faulty, since TRBJ2-7 better matches the DNA end. This CDR3 contains 15 residues. The germline V gene encodes CDR1 LGHNA and CDR2 YNFKEQ. Here the CDR3 reads CASSPYTSGNYEQYF. The CDR3, as DNA: TGTGCCAGCAGCCCGTACACTAGCGGAAACTACGAGCAGTACTTC.

DNA for the CDR3: TGTGCCAGCAGCCCCGAGGACAGTCACTATGGCTACACCTTC. Encoded protein: CASSPEDSHYGYTF. The J gene is TRBJ1-2, the V gene TRBV7-6, with D perhaps TRBD1 (6 bases). The CDR3 runs to 14 residues. V shed 5 bases and J shed 3 bases, with 13 bases lying between them. CDR1 and CDR2 from the germline V gene are SGHVS and FNYEAQ.

The CDR3 sequence: CASSDDRGAVRLFF. The CDR3 DNA sequence: TGTGCCAGCAGCGATGACAGGGGGGCCGTGAGACTGTTTTTT. The genes are TRBV5-6 and TRBJ1-4; 9 nucleotides match TRBD1. The CDR3 loop spans 14 amino acids. Germline V gene lookup returns CDR1 SGHDT and CDR2 YYEEEE. The junction had 11 bases not matched to a gene; V was cut back by 4 bases and J by 13 bases. Combining the CDR3 with reference TRBV5-6 and TRBJ1-4 gives the whole variable domain DAGVTQSPTHLIKTRGQQVTLRCSPKSGHDTVSWYQQALGQGPQFIFQYYEEEERQRGNFPDRFSGHQFPNYSSELNVNALLLGDSALYLCASSDDRGAVRLFFGSGTQLSVL.

The rearrangement uses TRBV6-5 and TRBJ2-3; the D gene is possibly TRBD2 (7 bases). Germline-derived CDR1 and CDR2 are MNHEY and SVGAGI. V was cut by 10 bases and J by 11 bases, with 19 bases left in between. The CDR3 has 12 amino acids. The CDR3 DNA reads TGTGCCACCTGCGGGGGCCGGGATGAGCAGTATTTT. Amino acids: CATCGGRDEQYF.

This CDR3 is CASSPMDSSYEQYF. The CDR3 nucleotides read TGTGCCAGCAGCCCTATGGACAGCTCCTACGAGCAGTACTTC. The chain is built from TRBV11-1 and TRBJ2-7, with D possibly TRBD1 on 6 matching bases. In germline, CDR1 is SGHAT, CDR2 FQDESV (reference sequence). Deletions cut 5 bases from V and 0 bases from J, with 11 bases between. The CDR3 is made up of 14 amino acids.

J is TRBJ2-5 and V is TRBV27; D might be TRBD1 (6 bases). The closer fit of TRBJ2-7 to the DNA end suggests the J call may be wrong. CDR1 MNHEY and CDR2 SMNVEV come from the germline V gene (reference sequence). The CDR3 contains 13 residues. CDR3 in DNA: TGTGCCAGCAGCCGGACAGTTCTTTACGAGCAGTACTTC. This codes for CASSRTVLYEQYF.

The V and J genes are TRBV5-4 and TRBJ2-1; 7 nucleotides line up with TRBD2. The germline V gene has CDR1 SGHNT and CDR2 YYREEE (reference sequence). The CDR3 covers 15 residues. J lost 5 bases, V lost 4 bases, and 9 bases had no gene match. The CDR3 nucleotides read TGTGCCAGCAGCCGACCCGGGACTACGGACAATGAGCAGTTCTTC. It specifies CASSRPGTTDNEQFF.